Listed below are T cell receptor beta chains from one sample, sequenced in a study of blood T cell repertoires in COVID-19. The table came from immunoSEQ multiplex PCR; TCRdb's copy has only in-frame clones and leaves some out. This table holds roughly 150,000 clones, roughly four fifths found once. The specimen was peripheral blood. The receptor source for this set is a human donor with acute or convalescent COVID-19. The donor label of this sample is uncertain. Each CDR3 is given with its conserved first and last residue. Fields, in order: clone size, V gene, J gene, D gene, CDR3 DNA, CDR3 protein. The D gene is left open where the match is weak. Clone size appears in some rows only: once, few, many, or a class for an expanded clone.

-	TRBV7-6	TRBJ2-1	TRBD2	TGTGCCAGCAGCCTACGACCCGGGACTAGCGGGGGATACAATGAGCAGTTCTTC	CASSLRPGTSGGYNEQFF
-	TRBV7-9	TRBJ1-3	-	TGTGCCAGCAGCTTCGGAGGGGTTGGGATCTTGACGGCTGGAAACACCATATATTTT	CASSFGGVGILTAGNTIYF
-	TRBV29-1	TRBJ2-5	-	TGCAGCGTTGCAGGGTCTGAGCAAGAGACCCAGTACTTC	CSVAGSEQETQYF
-	TRBV10-3	TRBJ1-2	TRBD1	TGTGCCATCAGTGAGTCTCCCGACAGGGGGTCTTGGGGCTACACCTTC	CAISESPDRGSWGYTF
-	TRBV5-8	TRBJ2-5	-	TGTGCCAGCAGCTCGGACAGAGCTCGGGAGACCCAGTACTTC	CASSSDRARETQYF
-	TRBV5-8	TRBJ2-4	-	TGTGCCAGCAGCTTGCCTGGGAGGGCCAAAAACATTCAGTACTTC	CASSLPGRAKNIQYF
-	TRBV4-1	TRBJ1-3	-	TGCGCCAGCAGCCAAGACGAGGAGGGGCGTCCTGGAAACACCATATATTTT	CASSQDEEGRPGNTIYF
-	TRBV25-1	TRBJ1-1	-	TGTGCCAGCAGTGAATCACGGTACACTGAAGCTTTCTTT	CASSESRYTEAFF
-	TRBV28	TRBJ2-3	-	TGTGCCAGCAGTTTGGCGGGGGCAGCAGATACGCAGTATTTT	CASSLAGAADTQYF
-	TRBV5-8	TRBJ1-1	-	TGTGCCAGCAGCTTCGCAGGGGCCTTGAACACTGAAGCTTTCTTT	CASSFAGALNTEAFF
-	TRBV11-2	TRBJ2-7	-	TGTGCCAGCAGCGCAAACGCGGGACGGGGCGAGCAGTACTTC	CASSANAGRGEQYF
-	TRBV15	TRBJ1-1	TRBD1	TGTGCCACCAGCCCCCGGACAGGGATGAACACTGAAGCTTTCTTT	CATSPRTGMNTEAFF
-	TRBV5-4	TRBJ2-1	-	TGTGCCAGCAGCGCAATGGGACAAGACTCCTACAATGAGCAGTTCTTC	CASSAMGQDSYNEQFF
-	TRBV5-1	TRBJ1-2	-	TGCGCCAGCAGCTTGGGACAGGAGATACCAACTGGCTACACCTTC	CASSLGQEIPTGYTF
few	TRBV4-3	TRBJ2-7	-	TGCGCCAGCAGCCAAGTACAGGGATGGGCCTACGAGCAGTACTTC	CASSQVQGWAYEQYF
-	TRBV6-5	TRBJ1-3	-	TGTGCCAGCAGTTACTCTGAGGGGGTTGGAAACACCATATATTTT	CASSYSEGVGNTIYF
-	TRBV19	TRBJ1-1	TRBD1	TGTGCCAGTAGTACCCGCAGGGGGATGGAAGCTTTCTTT	CASSTRRGMEAFF
-	TRBV30	TRBJ1-5	TRBD1	TGTGCCTGGAGTGTGGGACAGGTCAGCAATCAGCCCCAGCATTTT	CAWSVGQVSNQPQHF
-	TRBV6-4	TRBJ2-1	TRBD1	TGTGCCGTACAGGGGGGAAGCTCCTACAATGAGCAGTTCTTC	CAVQGGSSYNEQFF
-	TRBV7-6	TRBJ1-1	-	TGTGCCAGCAGCTTAGGCGGGGTGGGGGGAAACACTGAAGCTTTCTTT	CASSLGGVGGNTEAFF
-	TRBV6-2/TRBV6-3	TRBJ1-5	TRBD1	TGTGCCAGCAGCGAGAGACAGGGGTTCTGGATTCAGCCCCAGCATTTT	CASSERQGFWIQPQHF
-	TRBV20-1	TRBJ1-1	-	TGCAGTGCCCATAGCACTGAAGCTTTCTTT	CSAHSTEAFF
-	TRBV19	TRBJ1-5	-	TGTGCCAGTAGTATAGCGCGGCGGAACAATCAGCCCCAGCATTTT	CASSIARRNNQPQHF
-	TRBV12-3/TRBV12-4	TRBJ1-2	-	TGTGCCAGCAGTTTAGAGTCAGGGAGGGGCTACACCTTC	CASSLESGRGYTF
-	TRBV5-1	TRBJ2-1	-	TGCGCCAGCAGCTTTATTAGCGGCTCGTTCTACAATGAGCAGTTCTTC	CASSFISGSFYNEQFF
-	TRBV19	TRBJ2-3	TRBD2	TGTGCCAGTAGTATTTGGGCAGGGAGGGCCACAGATACGCAGTATTTT	CASSIWAGRATDTQYF
-	TRBV30	TRBJ1-6	TRBD1	TGTGCCTGGGATGACCGACAGGGCCAGAGTTCACCCCTCCACTTT	CAWDDRQGQSSPLHF
-	TRBV18	TRBJ2-5	TRBD1	TGTGCCAGCTCTACAGGGGTCCGGGAGACCCAGTACTTC	CASSTGVRETQYF
-	TRBV5-1	TRBJ1-1	-	TGCGCCAGCAGCTGGGGGGGACCGATGAACACTGAAGCTTTCTTT	CASSWGGPMNTEAFF
-	TRBV3-1/TRBV3-2	TRBJ1-2	TRBD1	TGTGCCAGCAGCCAAGGGACAGGGAGGAGCAACTATGGCTACACCTTC	CASSQGTGRSNYGYTF
-	TRBV7-2	TRBJ2-2	TRBD1	TGTGCCAGCAGGGTACAGGGGGCAAAGGCCGGGGAGCTGTTTTTT	CASRVQGAKAGELFF
-	TRBV27	TRBJ2-7	TRBD1	TGTGCCAGCAGTTTGAACCCGGCAGGGGGCTCCTACGAGCAGTACTTC	CASSLNPAGGSYEQYF
-	TRBV5-1	TRBJ2-2	TRBD1	TGCGCCAGCAGGCTTCGGACAGGGAACACCGGGGAGCTGTTTTTT	CASRLRTGNTGELFF
-	TRBV7-2	TRBJ2-1	TRBD2	TGTGCCAGCAGCACTCGGACTAGCGGATACAATGAGCAGTTCTTC	CASSTRTSGYNEQFF
-	TRBV7-2	TRBJ2-7	TRBD2	TGTGCCAGCAGCTGGCAAACTAGCGGCTCCTACGAGCAGTACTTC	CASSWQTSGSYEQYF
few	TRBV10-3	TRBJ1-5	TRBD1	TGTGCCATCAGTGATAAGGCCACAGGGGATCAGCCCCAGCATTTT	CAISDKATGDQPQHF